This T cell receptor beta chain was obtained from a study of TIL therapy for anti-PD-1-resistant metastatic lung cancer. Study background: Several tumors were EGFR-mutant and two were ALK-rearranged. Tumors carried a median about 1.4 non-synonymous mutations per megabase.

Concerning this clone itself: Its target is unknown. One junction end does not reproduce the germline sequence, and a read error may be involved.

Points from the study as a whole: After infusion, TIL clonotypes partly replaced peripheral T cells and declined over months.

The libraries were made with immunoSEQ v3. Libraries were sequenced to 2 million to 2.5 million read pairs (survey) or roughly 5-6.5 million (deep). TCRdb keeps only in-frame clones here, not all; method: immunoSEQ multiplex PCR. This table has tens of thousands of clones, 80% to 90% appearing once. Stated time point: pre-treatment sample, taken before nivolumab and TIL therapy. CDR3 length: 14 residues. Germline assignment: CDR1 MDHEN and CDR2 SYDVKM. The TCR originated in a person aged 25-85 years with non-small cell lung cancer. This material consisted of blood, taken at baseline. V usage is TRBV28 and J usage is TRBJ1-2; TRBD1 might be the D (5 bases). The CDR3 bases are TGTGCCAGCAGTTTTCGTCAGGGTTACTACGGCTACACCTTC. Residues: CASSFRQGYYGYTF.